The T cell receptor (beta chain) described here comes from a study of PD-1 blockade in classical Hodgkin lymphoma. Using immunoSEQ multiplex PCR, the repertoire was profiled, and TCRdb retains in-frame clones only, with some absent. Of more than 10,000 clones listed, 75% to 90% were seen once; the top ten hold about 25%. This CDR3 comprises 13 residues. The germline gives CDR1 LNHDA, CDR2 SQIVND (reference sequence). Deletions cut 0 bases from V and 4 bases from J, with 6 bases between. In every patient, relapse followed autologous stem cell transplantation, while exposure to brentuximab vedotin differed. This clone was seen a few times.

This chain joins TRBV19 and TRBJ1-2; D is ambiguous. Sequenced material: peripheral blood mononuclear cells (PBMCs), taken at baseline. The clonotype comes from a human donor with classical Hodgkin lymphoma. Here the CDR3 reads CASSIEGFYGYTF. In DNA, the CDR3 is TGTGCCAGTAGTATAGAAGGGTTCTATGGCTACACCTTC. The full variable domain, its missing parts supplied by reference TRBV19 and TRBJ1-2, is DGGITQSPKYLFRKEGQNVTLSCEQNLNHDAMYWYRQDPGQGLRLIYYSQIVNDFQKGDIAEGYSVSREKKESFPLTVTSAQKNPTAFYLCASSIEGFYGYTFGSGTRLTVV.